This T cell receptor beta chain is from a study of vaccination and CD4 T cells after COVID-19. Treatment defined: roughly 11-day PBMC culture with coronavirus spike peptide pools or control peptides (ViraFEST assay). The dates of positive PCR tests extended from March through December 2020 and came before the US Alpha, Beta and Delta variants. As to this clonotype: Its target is unknown.

Trimming removed 4 bases from V and 5 bases from J, with 11 bases in between. CDR3 length: 12 amino acids. Germline V lookup: CDR1 DFQATT, CDR2 SNEGSKA (reference sequence). Findings and caveats of the study: Post-vaccination, and not before, a median roughly 86% of reactive clones appeared in convalescent patients.

The Oncomine TCR Beta short-read assay was what sequenced the DNA obtained from cultured CD4+ T cells. Via MiXCR, TCRdb re-called the PCR reads, giving one row per CDR3 protein. The sample carries about 12,000 distinct CDR3 sequences, approximately 76% recorded once. The chain combines TRBV20-1 with TRBJ1-1; D unclear. The sequenced material came from CD4+ T cells from blood, cultured in vitro. This TCR was sampled from a human donor who had recovered from COVID-19. In DNA form, the CDR3 reads TGCAGTGCTACGTTCGGTTGGACTGAAGCTTTCTTT. The encoded protein is CSATFGWTEAFF.